These 13 T cell receptor beta chains originate from one sample sequenced in a study of blood T cell repertoires in COVID-19. The method was immunoSEQ multiplex PCR; TCRdb's version includes in-frame clones alone and lacks a portion of them. The table shows some 240,000 clones, with around 86% occurring only once. Input material: peripheral blood. The source is a man between 60 and 75 years old who had recovered from COVID-19.

The V gene is TRBV11-1, the J gene TRBJ2-7; D perhaps matches TRBD2 (6 bases). This CDR3 spans 15 amino acids. Trimming took 2 bases from V and 0 from J, leaving 11 bases between them. Germline CDR1 SGHAT, CDR2 FQDESV (reference sequence). CDR3 nucleotide sequence: TGTGCCAGCAGCTTAATTCGGGAGAGCTCCTACGAGCAGTACTTC. Its protein is CASSLIRESSYEQYF.

The chain couples TRBV7-2 to TRBJ2-7; possibly TRBD2 for D (6 bases). Trimming removed 8 bases at V and 0 bases at J, with 14 bases between. Looked up from germline, CDR1 is SGHTA and CDR2 is FQGNSA. CDR3 length: 14 amino acids. CDR3: CASCNLGGSYEQYF. The DNA of the CDR3 is TGTGCCAGCTGTAACTTGGGGGGCTCCTACGAGCAGTACTTC.

This sequence joins TRBV3-1 (or the pseudogene TRBV3-2) and TRBJ2-7, with unresolved D. Germline assignment: CDR1 LGHDT and CDR2 YNNKEL (reference sequence). This CDR3 comprises 13 residues. The V and J ends lost 1 base and 6 bases respectively, with 10 bases between them. CDR3 DNA: TGTGCCAGCAGCCAAGTCGTTCCGGGCGAGCAGTACTTC. This translates into CASSQVVPGEQYF.

The table lists this clone with a count of one. The CDR3 region has the DNA TGTGCCAGCATCCCGACTAGCGGGGAGCAGTTCTTC. It translates to CASIPTSGEQFF. The chain recombines TRBV12-3 or TRBV12-4 with TRBJ2-1; 10 nucleotides line up with TRBD2. The CDR3 runs to 12 residues. With V trimmed by 7 bases and J by 10 bases, 4 bases remained unmatched.

V usage is TRBV4-3 and J usage is TRBJ2-1, with D perhaps matching TRBD1 (6 bases). Germline V gene data show CDR1 as LGHNA and CDR2 as YSLEER. Trimming shortened V by 4 bases and J by 2 bases, and 18 bases separated the two germline ends. CDR3 length: 17 amino acids. In DNA, the CDR3 is TGCGCCAGCAGCCGAGCTCCAGGGGCTAATCCCTACAATGAGCAGTTCTTC. Its translation is CASSRAPGANPYNEQFF.

The V and J genes are TRBV29-1 and TRBJ2-7; 7 bases agree with TRBD2. The length of the CDR3 is 12 residues. V shed 5 bases, J shed 5 bases, and the junction held 6 bases outside the gene matches. Germline CDR1 SQVTM, CDR2 ANQGSEA. The CDR3 nucleotides are TGCAGCGTTTCCCGGGAGGCCCACGAGCAGTACTTC. Encoded protein: CSVSREAHEQYF.

The chain has TRBV5-5 and TRBJ2-5; 16 bases match TRBD2. Trimming at V came to 4 bases and at J to 5 bases, leaving 5 bases not matched to a gene. The CDR3 spans 16 residues. Per germline, CDR1 SGHKS and CDR2 YYEKEE (reference sequence). The DNA of the CDR3 is TGTGCCAGCAGCCCCGGGACTAGCGGGAGGGTGGAGACCCAGTACTTC. As protein: CASSPGTSGRVETQYF.

This chain connects TRBV19 to TRBJ1-1, with a possible D match to TRBD1 (6 bases). V was pared by 3 bases and J by 5 bases, with 19 bases between. The CDR3 extends over 16 amino acids. Germline V lookup: CDR1 LNHDA, CDR2 SQIVND (reference sequence). The CDR3 DNA follows: TGTGCCAGTAGTATTTTACGGACAGTTTCGGGTACTGAAGCTTTCTTT. It encodes CASSILRTVSGTEAFF.

V and J are TRBV2 and TRBJ2-7; D call uncertain. From germline, CDR1 is SNHLY and CDR2 FYNNEI. Trimming stripped 4 bases from V and 1 base from J, with 8 bases between. This CDR3 comprises 13 residues. CDR3 coding DNA: TGTGCCAGCAGTGCGGAGTTTTCCTACGAGCAGTACTTC. It encodes CASSAEFSYEQYF. The whole variable domain, remainder taken from reference TRBV2 and TRBJ2-7, is EPEVTQTPSHQVTQMGQEVILRCVPISNHLYFYWYRQILGQKVEFLVSFYNNEISEKSEIFDDQFSVERPDGSNFTLKIRSTKLEDSAMYFCASSAEFSYEQYFGPGTRLTVT.

This clone was recorded once. The chain uses TRBV5-1 and TRBJ2-1, with D unclear. CDR1 and CDR2 from the germline V gene are SGHRS and YFSETQ. Trimming took off 5 bases at V and 0 bases at J, with 6 bases between the two ends. The CDR3 is 13 amino acids. CDR3 sequence reads: CASRRSSYNEQFF. CDR3 bases: TGCGCCAGCAGGAGAAGCTCCTACAATGAGCAGTTCTTC.

The chain has TRBV16 and TRBJ2-5, with TRBD2 matching over 14 bases. This CDR3 has 16 residues. Germline-derived CDR1 and CDR2 are KGHSY and FQNENV. Unmatched junction bases numbered 3, after V lost 2 bases and J lost 4 bases. CDR3 loop: CASSQTGLAGVETQYF. DNA of the CDR3: TGTGCCAGCAGCCAAACGGGACTAGCGGGAGTAGAGACCCAGTACTTC.

Here the CDR3 DNA reads TGTGCCAGCAGCTCGAACAACCCAGGACTAGCGGGAGATACGCAGTATTTT. Translating it yields CASSSNNPGLAGDTQYF. The V and J genes are TRBV7-2 and TRBJ2-3; 11 nucleotides agree with TRBD2. CDR3 size: 17 residues. V lost 4 bases, J lost 5 bases, and 11 bases stayed unmatched. The V gene's germline CDR1 is SGHTA and CDR2 FQGNSA.

This chain connects TRBV6-5 to TRBJ1-6; 7 bases agree with TRBD1. Trimming took 4 bases from V and 10 from J; bases not matched to a gene: 7. CDR1 and CDR2 (germline): MNHEY, SVGAGI. The CDR3 runs to 14 residues. The CDR3 here is CASSWGDRASPLHF. As DNA, the CDR3 is TGTGCCAGCAGTTGGGGCGACAGGGCCTCACCCCTCCACTTT.